This T cell receptor (beta chain) was profiled in a study of lymphopenia after photon versus proton radiotherapy. Some clones are missing from TCRdb's copy, which holds only in-frame ones; the method was immunoSEQ multiplex PCR. The sample includes more than 60,000 clones, approximately 83% of them seen just once. This TCR derives from a man aged 35-49 years with gastric cancer. Sequencing was performed on peripheral blood, taken from a patient treated with photon-based radiotherapy.

In DNA form, the CDR3 reads TGCGCCAGCAGAACGACAGGGAATGTTTACGAGCAGTACTTC. Translating it yields CASRTTGNVYEQYF. The chain uses TRBV5-1 and TRBJ2-7; 7 positions agree with TRBD1. The CDR3 has 14 amino acids. V lost 5 bases, J lost 4 bases, and 9 bases stayed unmatched. Germline V lookup: CDR1 SGHRS, CDR2 YFSETQ.